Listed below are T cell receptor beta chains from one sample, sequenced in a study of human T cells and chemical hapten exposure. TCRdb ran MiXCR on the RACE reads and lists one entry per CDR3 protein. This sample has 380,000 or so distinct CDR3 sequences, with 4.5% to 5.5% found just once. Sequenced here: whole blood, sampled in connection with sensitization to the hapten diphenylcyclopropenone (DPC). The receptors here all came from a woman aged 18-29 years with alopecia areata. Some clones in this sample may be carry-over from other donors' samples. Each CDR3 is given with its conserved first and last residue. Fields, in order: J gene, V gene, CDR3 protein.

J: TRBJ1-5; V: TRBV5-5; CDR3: CASSGTDDQPQHF
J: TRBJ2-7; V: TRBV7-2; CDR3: CASSPRTGTNVLIYEQYF
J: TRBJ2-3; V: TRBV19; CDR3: CASKDRGSFGSTDTQYF
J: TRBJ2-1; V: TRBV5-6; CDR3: CASSLSHRGRIYNEQFF
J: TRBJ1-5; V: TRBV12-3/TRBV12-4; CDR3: CASSLVGQPQHF
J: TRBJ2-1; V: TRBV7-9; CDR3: CASTSVRARNEQFF
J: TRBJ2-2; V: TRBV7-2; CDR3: CASTYRGELFF
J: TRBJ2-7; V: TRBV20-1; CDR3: CSATDPYEQYF
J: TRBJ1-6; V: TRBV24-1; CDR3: CATSGDTDNSPLHF
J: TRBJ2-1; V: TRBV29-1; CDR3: CSVPTGLAANNEQFF
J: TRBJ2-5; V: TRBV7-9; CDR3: CASSLASDQETQYF
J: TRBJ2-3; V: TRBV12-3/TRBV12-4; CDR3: CASSPFTRYTDTQYF
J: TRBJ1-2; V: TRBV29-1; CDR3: CSVQTGENYGYTF
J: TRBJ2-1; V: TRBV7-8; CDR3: CASSFSGGVWYEQFF
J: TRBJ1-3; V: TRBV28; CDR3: CASRPDRSSGNTIYF
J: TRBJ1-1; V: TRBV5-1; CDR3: CASSWDSGTSGVHWNTEAFF
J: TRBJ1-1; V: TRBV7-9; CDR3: CASSAGQGARGSEAFF
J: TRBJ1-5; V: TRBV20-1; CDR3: CSAYPGGNQPQHF
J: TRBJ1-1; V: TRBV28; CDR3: CASRWTVNTEAFF
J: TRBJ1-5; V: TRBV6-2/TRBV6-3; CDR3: CASRISNQPQHF
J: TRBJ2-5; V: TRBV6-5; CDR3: CASNQGSKETQYF
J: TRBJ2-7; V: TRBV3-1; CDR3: CASSQEEVSYEQYF
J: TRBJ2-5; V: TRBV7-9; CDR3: CASSLKYGDVETQYF
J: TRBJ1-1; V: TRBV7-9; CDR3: CASQEGGPNTEAFF
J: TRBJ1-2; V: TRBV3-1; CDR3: CASSQDGGSFYGYTF
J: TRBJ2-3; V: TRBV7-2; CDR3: CASSPGLTTSSDTQYF
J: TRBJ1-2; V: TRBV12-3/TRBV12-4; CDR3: CASSTDRGRLGYTF
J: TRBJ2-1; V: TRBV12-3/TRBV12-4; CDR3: CASSPMNREAQFF
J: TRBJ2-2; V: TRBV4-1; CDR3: CASRLTGQGELFF
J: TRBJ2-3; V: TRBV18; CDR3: CASSRTRSPSGYTDTQYF
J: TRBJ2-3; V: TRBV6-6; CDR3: CASSQTAYTDTQYF
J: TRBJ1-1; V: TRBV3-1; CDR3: CASRLQGRGNTEAFF
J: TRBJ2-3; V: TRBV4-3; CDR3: CASSQTDGRGDTQYF
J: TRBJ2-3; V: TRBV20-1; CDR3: CSARYGGDTDTQYF
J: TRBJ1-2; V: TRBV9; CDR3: CASGPPTEALSLTGYTF
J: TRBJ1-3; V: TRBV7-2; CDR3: CASSYMKGNTIYF
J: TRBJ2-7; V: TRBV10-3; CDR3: CAIAEGYEQYF
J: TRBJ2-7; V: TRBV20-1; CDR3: CSASSGYEQYF
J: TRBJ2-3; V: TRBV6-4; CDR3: CASSDDRMSDTQYF
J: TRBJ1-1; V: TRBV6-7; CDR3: CASSLPLMRGAAFF
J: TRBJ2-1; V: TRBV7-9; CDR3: CASSPTYNEQFF
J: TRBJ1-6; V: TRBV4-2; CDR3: CASSQDPPHSPLHF
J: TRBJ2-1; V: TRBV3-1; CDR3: CASSRANRGQEQFF
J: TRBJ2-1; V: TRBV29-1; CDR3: CSFSRVEQFF
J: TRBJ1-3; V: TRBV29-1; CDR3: CSVLQGAGGNTIYF
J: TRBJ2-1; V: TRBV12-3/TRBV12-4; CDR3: CASSLKLAGGNEQFF
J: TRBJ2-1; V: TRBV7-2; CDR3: CASSSGLASYNEQFF
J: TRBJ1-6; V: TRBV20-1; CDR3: CSARVRTVNSPLHF
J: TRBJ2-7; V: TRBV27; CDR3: CASSRSAFYEQYF
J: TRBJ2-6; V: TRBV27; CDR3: CASSLVGVSGANVLTF
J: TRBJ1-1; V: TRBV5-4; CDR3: CASSLRQKNTEAFF
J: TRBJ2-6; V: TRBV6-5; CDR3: CASSLTLGANVLTF
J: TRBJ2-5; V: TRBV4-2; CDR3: CASSSRGIAGEETQYF
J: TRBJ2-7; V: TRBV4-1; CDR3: CASSQDYGTYEQYF
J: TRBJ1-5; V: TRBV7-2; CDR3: CASSLAGGYNLQPQHF
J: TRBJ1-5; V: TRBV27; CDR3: CASRMTGFPYSNQPQHF
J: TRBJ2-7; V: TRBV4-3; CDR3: CASSQLPGLAGEQYF